This is a list of T cell receptor beta chains from one sample in a study of blood T cell repertoires in COVID-19. Clones were sequenced by immunoSEQ multiplex PCR, and TCRdb holds only the in-frame ones, with some missing. The data contain 130,000 to 150,000 clones, roughly 76% of them singletons. Sequenced: peripheral blood. These receptors were taken from a human donor with acute or convalescent COVID-19. The donor label of this sample is uncertain. The CDR3 runs from the conserved cysteine through the conserved F or W. Fields, in order: J gene, clone size, D gene, V gene, CDR3 protein, CDR3 DNA. A D gene is named only where the DNA matches it firmly. The size field is filled for only some rows; it gives once, few, many or a size class.

J gene: TRBJ1-2; clone size: once; D gene: NA; V gene: TRBV12-3/TRBV12-4; CDR3 protein: CASSFPHSYGYTF; CDR3 DNA: TGTGCCAGCAGTTTCCCGCACTCCTATGGCTACACCTTC
J gene: TRBJ1-2; clone size: NA; D gene: NA; V gene: TRBV15; CDR3 protein: CATSSSGLGYTF; CDR3 DNA: TGTGCCACCAGCAGCTCAGGGCTTGGCTACACCTTC
J gene: TRBJ1-1; clone size: NA; D gene: NA; V gene: TRBV6-5; CDR3 protein: CASSYNDRNRRAFF; CDR3 DNA: TGTGCCAGCAGTTACAACGACAGGAATCGACGTGCTTTCTTT
J gene: TRBJ1-6; clone size: NA; D gene: TRBD1; V gene: TRBV3-1/TRBV3-2; CDR3 protein: CASSQGTGGYNSPLHF; CDR3 DNA: TGTGCCAGCAGCCAGGGGACAGGGGGCTATAATTCACCCCTCCACTTT
J gene: TRBJ1-6; clone size: few; D gene: TRBD1; V gene: TRBV23-1; CDR3 protein: CASTLTGGRNSPLHF; CDR3 DNA: TGCGCCAGCACCCTGACAGGGGGCAGGAATTCACCCCTCCACTTT
J gene: TRBJ1-5; clone size: many; D gene: NA; V gene: TRBV27; CDR3 protein: CASSSNPGLQPQHF; CDR3 DNA: TGTGCCAGCAGTTCGAACCCCGGACTACAGCCCCAGCATTTT
J gene: TRBJ2-1; clone size: NA; D gene: TRBD2; V gene: TRBV10-3; CDR3 protein: CAIRLAGSSYNEQFF; CDR3 DNA: TGTGCCATCAGACTAGCGGGTAGCTCCTACAATGAGCAGTTCTTC
J gene: TRBJ2-7; clone size: NA; D gene: NA; V gene: TRBV6-5; CDR3 protein: CASRGESYEQYF; CDR3 DNA: TGTGCCAGCAGGGGAGAGAGCTACGAGCAGTACTTC
J gene: TRBJ2-2; clone size: NA; D gene: TRBD1; V gene: TRBV2; CDR3 protein: CASKTGDTGELFF; CDR3 DNA: TGTGCCAGCAAAACAGGGGACACCGGGGAGCTGTTTTTT
J gene: TRBJ1-2; clone size: NA; D gene: NA; V gene: TRBV12-3/TRBV12-4; CDR3 protein: CASSGPFGGYTF; CDR3 DNA: TGTGCCAGCAGTGGGCCCTTTGGAGGCTACACCTTC
J gene: TRBJ2-1; clone size: NA; D gene: TRBD2; V gene: TRBV18; CDR3 protein: CASSPPLAGSYNEQFF; CDR3 DNA: TGTGCCAGCTCACCACCCCTAGCGGGGTCCTACAATGAGCAGTTCTTC
J gene: TRBJ2-5; clone size: NA; D gene: TRBD1; V gene: TRBV4-1; CDR3 protein: CASSQGTGQGAGETQYF; CDR3 DNA: TGCGCCAGCAGCCAAGGAACGGGACAGGGGGCAGGTGAGACCCAGTACTTC
J gene: TRBJ2-5; clone size: NA; D gene: NA; V gene: TRBV18; CDR3 protein: CASSPSETQYF; CDR3 DNA: TGTGCCAGCTCACCGAGCGAGACCCAGTACTTC
J gene: TRBJ1-2; clone size: once; D gene: NA; V gene: TRBV7-8; CDR3 protein: CASSLNTIGSGDYGYTF; CDR3 DNA: TGTGCCAGCAGCTTGAATACTATAGGGAGTGGGGACTATGGCTACACCTTC
J gene: TRBJ1-2; clone size: NA; D gene: NA; V gene: TRBV5-4; CDR3 protein: CASSLWRQLDYGYTF; CDR3 DNA: TGTGCCAGCAGCTTGTGGAGACAGTTGGACTATGGCTACACCTTC
J gene: TRBJ1-4; clone size: NA; D gene: TRBD1; V gene: TRBV19; CDR3 protein: CASSIGDRDNEKLFF; CDR3 DNA: TGTGCCAGTAGTATCGGGGACAGGGATAATGAAAAACTGTTTTTT
J gene: TRBJ1-5; clone size: NA; D gene: TRBD1; V gene: TRBV6-4; CDR3 protein: CATSTGSNQPQHF; CDR3 DNA: TGTGCCACCTCGACAGGGAGCAATCAGCCCCAGCATTTT
J gene: TRBJ2-3; clone size: few; D gene: TRBD2; V gene: TRBV5-8; CDR3 protein: CASSLAAGGLGTDTQYF; CDR3 DNA: TGTGCCAGCAGCTTGGCCGCGGGGGGGCTTGGCACAGATACGCAGTATTTT
J gene: TRBJ2-7; clone size: many; D gene: NA; V gene: TRBV10-3; CDR3 protein: CAISAFSSRSYEQYF; CDR3 DNA: TGTGCCATCAGTGCATTTTCGTCGCGATCTTACGAGCAGTACTTC
J gene: TRBJ2-1; clone size: once; D gene: NA; V gene: TRBV7-3; CDR3 protein: CASSILQGTGQFF; CDR3 DNA: TGTGCCAGCAGCATCCTTCAGGGGACCGGGCAGTTCTTC
J gene: TRBJ2-5; clone size: NA; D gene: TRBD1; V gene: TRBV3-1/TRBV3-2; CDR3 protein: CASSPYEGAKETQYF; CDR3 DNA: TGTGCCAGCAGTCCCTACGAGGGGGCAAAGGAGACCCAGTACTTC
J gene: TRBJ2-2; clone size: NA; D gene: NA; V gene: TRBV3-1/TRBV3-2; CDR3 protein: CASGTRATGELFF; CDR3 DNA: TGTGCCAGCGGGACACGGGCCACCGGGGAGCTGTTTTTT
J gene: TRBJ1-2; clone size: NA; D gene: TRBD1; V gene: TRBV4-1; CDR3 protein: CASSPWGTGVYTF; CDR3 DNA: TGCGCCAGCAGCCCCTGGGGGACAGGGGTTTACACCTTC
J gene: TRBJ1-2; clone size: NA; D gene: NA; V gene: TRBV9; CDR3 protein: CASSVSGTPINYGYTF; CDR3 DNA: TGTGCCAGCAGCGTATCCGGGACACCCATTAACTATGGCTACACCTTC
J gene: TRBJ2-1; clone size: NA; D gene: TRBD2; V gene: TRBV9; CDR3 protein: CASSGYSGGAINEQFF; CDR3 DNA: TGTGCCAGCAGCGGATATAGCGGGGGGGCAATTAATGAGCAGTTCTTC
J gene: TRBJ2-5; clone size: NA; D gene: NA; V gene: TRBV11-2; CDR3 protein: CASSLERTQYF; CDR3 DNA: TGTGCCAGCAGCTTAGAGAGGACCCAGTACTTC
J gene: TRBJ1-6; clone size: NA; D gene: NA; V gene: TRBV7-2; CDR3 protein: CASSLGDTRSYNSPLHF; CDR3 DNA: TGTGCCAGCAGCTTGGGGGACACCAGGAGCTATAATTCACCCCTCCACTTT
J gene: TRBJ2-2; clone size: few; D gene: NA; V gene: TRBV4-2; CDR3 protein: CASRRPEGGSGLTGELFF; CDR3 DNA: TGTGCCAGCAGGCGACCCGAGGGTGGATCGGGTCTAACCGGGGAGCTGTTTTTT
J gene: TRBJ1-4; clone size: NA; D gene: TRBD1; V gene: TRBV15; CDR3 protein: CATRGPGTGFEKLFF; CDR3 DNA: TGTGCCACCAGAGGTCCAGGGACAGGGTTTGAAAAACTGTTTTTT
J gene: TRBJ1-1; clone size: NA; D gene: TRBD1; V gene: TRBV11-2; CDR3 protein: CASSPPGQYTEAFF; CDR3 DNA: TGTGCCAGCAGCCCCCCGGGACAGTACACTGAAGCTTTCTTT
J gene: TRBJ1-1; clone size: NA; D gene: NA; V gene: TRBV7-9; CDR3 protein: CASSLSGSLNTEAFF; CDR3 DNA: TGTGCCAGCAGCTTGAGCGGATCACTGAACACTGAAGCTTTCTTT
J gene: TRBJ1-2; clone size: NA; D gene: TRBD1; V gene: TRBV6-1; CDR3 protein: CASSESGTGTGYTF; CDR3 DNA: TGTGCCAGCAGTGAATCCGGGACAGGGACTGGCTACACCTTC
J gene: TRBJ1-1; clone size: NA; D gene: NA; V gene: TRBV6-1; CDR3 protein: CASSERQIKAFF; CDR3 DNA: TGTGCCAGCAGTGAGAGACAGATCAAAGCTTTCTTT
J gene: TRBJ2-1; clone size: few; D gene: TRBD2; V gene: TRBV9; CDR3 protein: CASSVRLAGGRDEQFF; CDR3 DNA: TGTGCCAGCAGCGTACGACTAGCGGGGGGGCGTGACGAGCAGTTCTTC
J gene: TRBJ2-7; clone size: NA; D gene: NA; V gene: TRBV15; CDR3 protein: CATSSPGTEEQYF; CDR3 DNA: TGTGCCACCAGCTCCCCCGGGACTGAGGAGCAGTACTTC
J gene: TRBJ2-5; clone size: NA; D gene: NA; V gene: TRBV2; CDR3 protein: CASTMKETQYF; CDR3 DNA: TGTGCCAGCACTATGAAGGAGACCCAGTACTTC
J gene: TRBJ1-6; clone size: NA; D gene: TRBD1; V gene: TRBV5-1; CDR3 protein: CASSLVGTGEPTLHF; CDR3 DNA: TGCGCCAGCAGCTTGGTAGGGACAGGGGAGCCTACCCTCCACTTT
J gene: TRBJ2-1; clone size: once; D gene: TRBD2; V gene: TRBV6-5; CDR3 protein: CASNSAGSPYNEQFF; CDR3 DNA: TGTGCCAGCAACTCAGCGGGGTCGCCCTACAATGAGCAGTTCTTC
J gene: TRBJ1-2; clone size: few; D gene: NA; V gene: TRBV6-5; CDR3 protein: CASSSSFVTRGYGYTF; CDR3 DNA: TGTGCCAGCAGTTCTTCCTTCGTGACCCGGGGCTATGGCTACACCTTC
J gene: TRBJ2-1; clone size: NA; D gene: TRBD2; V gene: TRBV30; CDR3 protein: CAWSGWGGQVEQFF; CDR3 DNA: TGTGCCTGGAGTGGCTGGGGGGGTCAGGTTGAGCAGTTCTTC
J gene: TRBJ1-1; clone size: NA; D gene: TRBD1; V gene: TRBV9; CDR3 protein: CASSAGTGVNEAFF; CDR3 DNA: TGTGCCAGCAGTGCCGGGACAGGGGTAAATGAAGCTTTCTTT
J gene: TRBJ1-4; clone size: NA; D gene: NA; V gene: TRBV3-1/TRBV3-2; CDR3 protein: CASSLRLGTREKLFF; CDR3 DNA: TGTGCCAGCAGCCTAAGGCTAGGGACTCGAGAAAAACTGTTTTTT
J gene: TRBJ1-3; clone size: NA; D gene: NA; V gene: TRBV9; CDR3 protein: CASSVEAGLRVSGNTIYF; CDR3 DNA: TGTGCCAGCAGCGTAGAGGCCGGCCTGCGGGTCTCTGGAAACACCATATATTTT
J gene: TRBJ1-5; clone size: NA; D gene: NA; V gene: TRBV29-1; CDR3 protein: CSVREVEDQPQHF; CDR3 DNA: TGCAGCGTTCGTGAGGTGGAGGATCAGCCCCAGCATTTT
J gene: TRBJ1-2; clone size: NA; D gene: NA; V gene: TRBV30; CDR3 protein: CAWRQGLSYGYTF; CDR3 DNA: TGTGCCTGGAGGCAGGGGCTCTCCTATGGCTACACCTTC
J gene: TRBJ1-1; clone size: NA; D gene: NA; V gene: TRBV12-3/TRBV12-4; CDR3 protein: CASSSGLDTEAFF; CDR3 DNA: TGTGCCAGCAGTTCCGGGTTAGACACTGAAGCTTTCTTT
J gene: TRBJ2-1; clone size: NA; D gene: TRBD1; V gene: TRBV7-3; CDR3 protein: CASSSPGQAYNEQFF; CDR3 DNA: TGTGCCAGCAGTTCTCCGGGACAGGCCTACAATGAGCAGTTCTTC
J gene: TRBJ1-5; clone size: NA; D gene: NA; V gene: TRBV30; CDR3 protein: CAWSIGDQPQHF; CDR3 DNA: TGTGCCTGGAGTATCGGAGATCAGCCCCAGCATTTT
J gene: TRBJ1-1; clone size: once; D gene: TRBD1; V gene: TRBV7-3; CDR3 protein: CASSPGQGYTEAFF; CDR3 DNA: TGTGCCAGCAGCCCGGGACAGGGGTACACTGAAGCTTTCTTT
J gene: TRBJ2-3; clone size: NA; D gene: NA; V gene: TRBV9; CDR3 protein: CASSGGRTGTDTQYF; CDR3 DNA: TGTGCCAGCAGCGGGGGGCGCACTGGCACAGATACGCAGTATTTT